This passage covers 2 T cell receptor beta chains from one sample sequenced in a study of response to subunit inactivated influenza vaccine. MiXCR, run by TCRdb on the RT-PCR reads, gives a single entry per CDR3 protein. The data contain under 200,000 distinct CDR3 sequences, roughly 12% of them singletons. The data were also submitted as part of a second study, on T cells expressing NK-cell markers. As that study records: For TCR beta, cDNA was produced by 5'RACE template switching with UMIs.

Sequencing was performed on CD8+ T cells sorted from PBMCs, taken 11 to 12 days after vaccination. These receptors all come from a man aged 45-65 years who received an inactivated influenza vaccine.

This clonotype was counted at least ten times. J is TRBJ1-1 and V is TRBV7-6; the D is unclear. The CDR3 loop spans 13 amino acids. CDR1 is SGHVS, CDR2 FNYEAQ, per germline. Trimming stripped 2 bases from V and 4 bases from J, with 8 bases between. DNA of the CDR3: TGTGCCAGCAGCTTATGGCTCAGCACTGAAGCTTTCTTT. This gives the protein CASSLWLSTEAFF.

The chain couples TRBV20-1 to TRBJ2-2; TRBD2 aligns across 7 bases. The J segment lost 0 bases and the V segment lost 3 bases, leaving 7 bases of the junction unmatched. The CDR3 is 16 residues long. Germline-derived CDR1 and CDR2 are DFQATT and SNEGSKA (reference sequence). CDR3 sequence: CSASRPLAPNTGELFF. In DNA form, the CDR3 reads TGCAGTGCTAGTAGGCCACTAGCGCCGAACACCGGGGAGCTGTTTTTT.